This T cell receptor beta chain was found in a study of blood T cells in healthy people across ages. Of note for this clonotype: What it recognizes is unknown.

The use of a sample-barcoded 5' primer and a J-beta primer mix characterized a second PCR of 7 to 11 cycles. MiXCR, run by TCRdb on the 5' RACE reads, gives a single entry per CDR3 protein. The data contain about 2 million distinct CDR3 sequences, 49% of them singletons. Germline CDR1 is ENHRY and CDR2 is SYGVKD. J gave up 0 bases and V 0 bases, and 11 bases lay outside the gene matches. The CDR3 loop spans 18 amino acids. There were healthy Caucasian individuals from Russia, aged about 6 to 100, serving as donors. Overall study results and limits: The percentage of naive T cells correlated strongly with TCR beta diversity. Unknown donor CMV status possibly confounded expanded clonotype changes.

The rearrangement uses TRBV10-3 and TRBJ2-7; the match to TRBD2 covers 7 bases. The sample taken for sequencing was blood. This TCR was recovered from a woman aged 40 to 50 in good health. The CDR3 region is CAISESASGARSSYEQYF. Written as DNA, the CDR3 is TGTGCCATCAGTGAGTCGGCCAGCGGGGCTAGGAGCTCCTACGAGCAGTACTTC.